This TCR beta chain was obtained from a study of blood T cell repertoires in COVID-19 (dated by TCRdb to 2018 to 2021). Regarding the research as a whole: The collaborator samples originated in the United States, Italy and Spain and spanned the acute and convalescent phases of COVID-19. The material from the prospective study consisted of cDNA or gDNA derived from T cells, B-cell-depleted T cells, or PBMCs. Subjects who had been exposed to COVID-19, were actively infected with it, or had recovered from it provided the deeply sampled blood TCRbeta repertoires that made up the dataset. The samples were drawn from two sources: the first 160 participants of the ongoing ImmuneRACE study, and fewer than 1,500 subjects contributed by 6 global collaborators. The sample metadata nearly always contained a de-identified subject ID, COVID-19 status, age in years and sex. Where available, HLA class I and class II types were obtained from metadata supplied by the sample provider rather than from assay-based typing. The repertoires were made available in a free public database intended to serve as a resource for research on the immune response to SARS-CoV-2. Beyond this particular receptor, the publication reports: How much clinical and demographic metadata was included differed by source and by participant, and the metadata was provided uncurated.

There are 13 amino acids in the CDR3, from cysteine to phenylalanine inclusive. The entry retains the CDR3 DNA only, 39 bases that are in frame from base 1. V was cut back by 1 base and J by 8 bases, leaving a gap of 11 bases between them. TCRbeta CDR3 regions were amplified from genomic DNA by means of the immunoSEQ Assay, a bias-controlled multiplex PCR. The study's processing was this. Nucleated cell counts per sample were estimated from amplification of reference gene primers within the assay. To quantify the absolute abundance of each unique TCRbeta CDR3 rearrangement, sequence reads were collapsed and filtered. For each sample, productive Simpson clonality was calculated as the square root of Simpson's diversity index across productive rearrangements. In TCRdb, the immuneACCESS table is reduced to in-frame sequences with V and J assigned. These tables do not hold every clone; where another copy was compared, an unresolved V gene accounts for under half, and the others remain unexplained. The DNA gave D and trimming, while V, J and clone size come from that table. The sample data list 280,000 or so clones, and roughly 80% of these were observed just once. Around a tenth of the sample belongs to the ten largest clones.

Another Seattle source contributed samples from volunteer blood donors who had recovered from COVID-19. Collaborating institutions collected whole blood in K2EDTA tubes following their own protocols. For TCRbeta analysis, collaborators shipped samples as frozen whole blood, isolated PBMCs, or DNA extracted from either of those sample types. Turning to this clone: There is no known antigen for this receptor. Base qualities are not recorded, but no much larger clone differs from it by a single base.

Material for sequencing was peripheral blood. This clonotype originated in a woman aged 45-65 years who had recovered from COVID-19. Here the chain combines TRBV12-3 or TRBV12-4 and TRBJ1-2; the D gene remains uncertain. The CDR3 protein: CASSLERVDGYTF. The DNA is TGTGCCAGCAGTTTAGAGCGGGTTGACGGCTACACCTTC.